The rows below give T cell receptor beta chains drawn from one sample of a study of T-cell reconstitution after alpha-beta-depleted transplantation in children. TCRdb reprocessed the PCR reads with MiXCR, giving one entry per CDR3 protein. The sample has around 580,000 distinct CDR3 sequences; about a quarter are singletons. The sample in question was PBMCs, obtained before TCRalphabeta/CD19-depleted stem cell transplant. The receptors stem from a boy less than two years old with Wiskott-Aldrich syndrome, due to receive a stem cell transplant. Both conserved end residues are part of each CDR3.

v_call | cdr3_aa
TRBV24-1 | CATSDPTMSGGETQYF
TRBV3-1 | CASSRLGTGGSGANVLTF
TRBV28 | CASSWGGGSFYGYTF
TRBV7-9 | CASSLGRGQNTEAFF
TRBV5-1 | CTSRRLAGVGADTQYF
TRBV15 | CATSRTGLNNQPQHF
TRBV5-1 | CASSPLSVAYNEQFF
TRBV7-2 | CASSPNKWEQFF
TRBV20-1 | CSAIAPGLAGVRVGAQYF
TRBV25-1 | CASGDWIVGRGEKLFF
TRBV11-2 | CASSPRLADYNEQFF
TRBV3-1 | CASSHLPGINEQFF
TRBV4-1 | CASSQGTSGKYQETQYF
TRBV20-1 | CSAADPTGGRGTGELFF
TRBV5-1 | CASSLVTANTGELFF
TRBV6-2/TRBV6-3 | CASSYSIGRGQGGSTYGYTF